This T cell receptor (beta chain) was sequenced for a study of blood T cells in healthy people across ages (dated by TCRdb to about 2015). For context, the study as a whole: In model experiments, template switching captured about one uniquely barcoded TCR beta cDNA molecule for every two T cells. To track age-related changes in TCR beta repertoire diversity, the study relied on deep sequencing normalized with unique cDNA molecular identifiers. Donors were grouped into four age groups: young (average roughly 15 years), middle-aged (less than 40), aged (roughly 67) and long-lived (less than 85). To avoid experimental bias, donors of different ages were randomly spread across the sequencing lanes. For two donors (one aged 18 to 30 and one aged 80 or older), the study analyzed two additional independent replicas of 1 million unique cDNA reads from the same blood draw.

The donors were 40 or so Caucasian individuals from Russia, aged roughly 6 to 95 years, who were systemically healthy. Each donor gave roughly 9 milliliters of peripheral blood, drawn into EDTA-treated Vacutainer tubes. Ficoll-Paque density-gradient centrifugation was used to isolate PBMCs, with at least 6.5 million per sample. Trizol reagent was used to extract total RNA from the PBMCs, yielding at least 5 micrograms per sample. For every donor, flow cytometry on a PBMC aliquot measured the percentage of naive CD45RAhigh/CD27high T cells. The library was generated by 5' RACE. Sequencing was carried out with an Illumina HiSeq 2500. The second PCR ran for roughly 7 to 11 cycles and used a J-beta primer mix along with a sample-barcoded 5' primer. A template-switch 5' adaptor carrying 12 random nucleotides introduced a unique molecular identifier onto each TCR beta cDNA molecule. Each sample yielded at least 3 million CDR3-containing paired-end reads. First-strand cDNA synthesis was performed from all RNA using the Mint cDNA synthesis kit, with priming by a TRBC-specific oligonucleotide. Following uracil-DNA glycosylase treatment, a first 18-cycle PCR with universal primers M1SS and BC2_uni_R was performed on all cDNA. Concerning the study's data processing: For normalization, 1 million high-quality reads, each with a distinct molecular identifier, were randomly selected from each sample. Instead of being binned into consensus sequences, reads with shared molecular identifiers were discarded. CDR3 identification, clonotype clustering and error correction used MiTCR with a Q25 quality threshold and the strictest error-elimination algorithm. A nonparametric unseen species model using Euler transformation provided a lower-bound estimate of total TCR beta diversity. The raw public data were reprocessed by TCRdb itself: fastp quality trimming at Q25, MiXCR clonotype calling, in-frame beta chains only. When rows share a CDR3 protein, they turn into one entry using the most common DNA and genes. TCRdb's processing, not the study's, gives the V and J calls here. The sample yields approximately 770,000 distinct CDR3 sequences; 55% to 75% were counted once. The ten top clones hold roughly 22% of the sample.

Points the paper makes about the study in general: The CMV infection status of donors was not known, potentially confounding age-related changes in expanded clonotypes. Compared with the aged group, the long-lived group had more naive CD4+ T cells, fewer expanded clones and increased TCR diversity, suggesting age selection. Estimates of total diversity based on one million sequenced T cells were considered lower bounds and underestimates. Observed TCR beta diversity correlated strongly with the percentage of naive T cells measured by flow cytometry. Since profiling was done on bulk unsorted PBMCs, naive and antigen-experienced compartments could not be conclusively compared. Observed TCR beta diversity per million T cells fell roughly linearly with age, and a significant reduction was already apparent by age about 43.

The CDR3 starts with the cysteine, ends with the phenylalanine, and has 13 residues. Kept here is only the CDR3 DNA, which spans 39 bases and is read in frame from base 1. Reading the germline V gene (reference sequence) gives CDR1 DFQATT and CDR2 SNEGSKA. Unmatched junction bases come to 4, with V trimmed by 5 bases and J by 2 bases. Notes on this clonotype: It lacks a known antigen. Base qualities are not at hand, and no much larger clone is one base apart.

This TCR was sampled from a man in his thirties or forties in good health. The chain uses TRBV20-1 and TRBJ2-5, with 8 bases in between that match TRBD1. The sequenced sample consisted of blood. The CDR3 region: CSADRDRQETQYF. The nucleotide sequence is given as TGCAGTGCTGACCGGGACAGGCAAGAGACCCAGTACTTC.